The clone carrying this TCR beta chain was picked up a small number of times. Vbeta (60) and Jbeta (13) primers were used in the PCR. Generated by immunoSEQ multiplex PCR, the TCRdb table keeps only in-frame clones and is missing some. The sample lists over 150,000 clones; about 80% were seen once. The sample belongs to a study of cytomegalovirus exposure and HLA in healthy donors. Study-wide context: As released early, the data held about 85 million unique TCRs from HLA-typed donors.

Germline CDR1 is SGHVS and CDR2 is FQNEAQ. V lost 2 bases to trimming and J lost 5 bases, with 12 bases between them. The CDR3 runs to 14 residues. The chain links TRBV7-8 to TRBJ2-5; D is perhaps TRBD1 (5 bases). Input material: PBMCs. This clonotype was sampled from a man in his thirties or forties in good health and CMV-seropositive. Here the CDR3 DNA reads TGTGCCAGCAGCTTACTAATTGCAGGGGAGACCCAGTACTTC. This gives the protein CASSLLIAGETQYF.